This T cell receptor (beta chain) was recovered during a study of cytomegalovirus exposure and HLA in healthy donors. Study-wide findings and caveats: Association with HLA alleles at 0.05 false discovery rate was found for about 17,000 TCR beta sequences in a later analysis.

This clone was detected only a few times. Its matching antigen is unknown. A multiplex PCR was run with 60 Vbeta primers and 13 Jbeta primers. The method was immunoSEQ multiplex PCR; TCRdb's version includes in-frame clones alone and lacks a portion of them. The sample includes 100,000 to 120,000 clones, 67% of them seen just once. The germline gives CDR1 MNHEY, CDR2 SMNVEV (reference sequence). The CDR3 has 15 amino acids. Deletions cut 6 bases from V and 0 bases from J, with 12 bases between. This TCR was sampled from a man between 18 and 35 years old in good health and CMV-seropositive. The sample taken for sequencing was PBMCs. The rearrangement uses TRBV27 and TRBJ2-1; D unresolved. DNA for the CDR3: TGTGCCAGCAGATCCCTAGTGAGCTCCTACAATGAGCAGTTCTTC. Encoded protein: CASRSLVSSYNEQFF.